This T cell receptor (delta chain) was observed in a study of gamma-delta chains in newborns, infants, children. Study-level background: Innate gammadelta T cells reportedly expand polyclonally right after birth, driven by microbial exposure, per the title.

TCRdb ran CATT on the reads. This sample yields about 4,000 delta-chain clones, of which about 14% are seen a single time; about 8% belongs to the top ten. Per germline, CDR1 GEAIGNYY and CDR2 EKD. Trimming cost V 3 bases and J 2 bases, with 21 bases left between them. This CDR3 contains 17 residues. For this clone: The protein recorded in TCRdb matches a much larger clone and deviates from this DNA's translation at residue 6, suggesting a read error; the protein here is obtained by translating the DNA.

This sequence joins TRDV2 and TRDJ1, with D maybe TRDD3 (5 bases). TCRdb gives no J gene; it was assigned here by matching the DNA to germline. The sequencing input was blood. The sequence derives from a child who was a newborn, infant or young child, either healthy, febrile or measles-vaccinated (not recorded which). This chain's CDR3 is CACDSRTRGRRTDKLIF. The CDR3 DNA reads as TGTGCCTGTGACTCACGTACTCGGGGGCGTAGAACCGATAAACTCATCTTT.